The clone carrying this T cell receptor beta chain showed up just a few times. Its target is not known. This record comes from a study of T-cell reconstitution after alpha-beta-depleted transplantation in children. Study outcomes and limitations: Newly produced T cells mostly accounted for T-cell counts and diversity one year post-transplant. There were some patients whose high TCRbeta diversity at day 60 came from surviving recipient T cells and thymic progenitors.

TCRbeta library preparation incorporated unique molecular identifiers. Each CDR3 protein gets one entry after TCRdb re-called the PCR reads with MiXCR. The sample includes 250,000 or so distinct CDR3 sequences, 20% to 30% seen only once; the top ten take 4% to 6%. V lost 5 bases, J lost 1 base, and 17 bases lay in between. This CDR3 spans 17 amino acids. CDR1 is SEHNR, CDR2 FQNEAQ, per germline (reference sequence). The source of this sequence is a female patient aged 2-10 years who had a stem cell transplant for congenital amegakaryocytic thrombocytopenia, so the T cells may come from the graft donor. The J gene is TRBJ2-2, the V gene TRBV7-9, with D possibly being TRBD1 or TRBD2 (5 bases each). The source material was PBMCs, mostly from graft donor cells, sampled 360 days after TCRalphabeta/CD19-depleted stem cell transplant. The CDR3 is CASSPPPGPKNTGELFF. CDR3 DNA sequence: TGTGCCAGCAGCCCCCCTCCGGGACCGAAGAACACCGGGGAGCTGTTTTTT.